Shown below are 30 T cell receptor beta chains from a single sample sequenced in a study of blood T cell repertoires in COVID-19. The method was immunoSEQ multiplex PCR; TCRdb's version includes in-frame clones alone and lacks a portion of them. Found here are hundreds of thousands of clones, under 95% of them singletons; the top ten hold less than 3.5%. Input material: peripheral blood. These receptors were obtained from a woman younger than 30 who had recovered from COVID-19.

This clone was observed a single time. The V gene is TRBV28, the J gene TRBJ2-5, with D possibly matching TRBD2 (5 bases). Germline V gene sequence: CDR1 MDHEN, CDR2 SYDVKM. V was clipped by 2 bases and J by 5 bases, with 18 bases between them. CDR3 size: 16 residues. The CDR3: CASSLEYSRRFETQYF. The CDR3 DNA is TGTGCCAGCAGTTTAGAGTACTCACGGAGGTTTGAGACCCAGTACTTC.

The chain joins TRBV14 to TRBJ1-5; D is perhaps TRBD1 (6 bases). Germline V CDR1 and CDR2: SGHDN, FVKESK. The V gene lost 5 bases and the J gene lost 5 bases, with 19 bases spanning the gap. This CDR3 contains 16 residues. Here the CDR3 DNA reads TGTGCCAGCAGCTTAGGAGATACAGGGAAGCATCAGCCCCAGCATTTT. Amino acids: CASSLGDTGKHQPQHF.

V and J are TRBV29-1 and TRBJ2-7, with 7 bases aligning to TRBD1. Germline lookup yields CDR1 SQVTM and CDR2 ANQGSEA. The CDR3 is 11 residues long. V dropped 6 bases and J dropped 5; count of bases not matched to a gene: 4. CDR3 sequence: CSVRQGDEQYV. In DNA, the CDR3 is TGCAGCGTCCGACAGGGCGACGAGCAGTACGTC.

This chain links TRBV7-8 with TRBJ2-1; D uncertain. V was shortened by 5 bases and J by 8 bases, with 19 bases between the two germline ends. CDR3 length: 15 amino acids. Germline CDR1 is SGHVS and CDR2 is FQNEAQ. The CDR3: CASSTRLVLPDEQFF. The CDR3 region has the DNA TGTGCCAGCAGCACAAGGCTAGTTCTTCCGGATGAGCAGTTCTTC.

This clone was seen once. The rearrangement uses TRBV7-2 and TRBJ2-5; 7 bases match TRBD1. Germline assignment: CDR1 SGHTA and CDR2 FQGNSA. The CDR3 length is 14 residues. V trimming: 3 bases; J trimming: 5 bases; junction bases outside the gene matches: 6. The CDR3 protein is CASSLTGQGETQYF. CDR3 DNA sequence: TGTGCCAGCAGCTTGACAGGGCAGGGGGAGACCCAGTACTTC. Together with reference TRBV7-2 and TRBJ2-5, the CDR3 gives the full variable domain: GAGVSQSPSNKVTEKGKDVELRCDPISGHTALYWYRQSLGQGLEFLIYFQGNSAPDKSGLPSDRFSAERTGGSVSTLTIQRTQQEDSAVYLCASSLTGQGETQYFGPGTRLLVL.

This clone was seen at least ten times. The chain carries TRBV3-1 (or the pseudogene TRBV3-2) and TRBJ1-1; 8 bases match TRBD1. The CDR3 is 16 residues long. Germline CDR1 LGHDT, CDR2 YNNKEL (reference sequence). V lost 3 bases and J lost 4; bases outside the gene matches: 10. The CDR3 DNA reads TGTGCCAGCAGCCAGGCAAACAGGGGGGTGGGCACTGAAGCTTTCTTT. Amino acid sequence: CASSQANRGVGTEAFF.

The chain carries TRBV11-2 and TRBJ1-1; D gene ambiguous. Deletions cut 4 bases from V and 3 bases from J, with 15 bases between. This CDR3 is built from 15 residues. Per germline, CDR1 SGHAT and CDR2 FQNNGV. The CDR3 coding sequence is TGTGCCAGCAGCTCCCGGACCGGACTCCACACTGAAGCTTTCTTT. Amino acids: CASSSRTGLHTEAFF.

This clone was detected only once. The rearrangement uses TRBV19 and TRBJ1-5, with D possibly being TRBD1 (5 bases). V lost 8 bases and J lost 3, with 8 bases in between. This CDR3 region has 12 residues. The V gene's germline CDR1 is LNHDA and CDR2 SQIVND (reference sequence). The CDR3 bases are TGTGCCAGTCAGACAGTCAATCAGCCCCAGCATTTT. The encoded protein is CASQTVNQPQHF.

This sequence joins TRBV6-2 or TRBV6-3 and TRBJ1-1; a possible D gene is TRBD1 (5 bases). With 0 bases removed from V and 4 bases from J, the gap between germline ends came to 9 bases. Germline CDR1 is MNHEY and CDR2 is SVGEGT. This CDR3 is 14 amino acids long. The CDR3 nucleotides read TGTGCCAGCAGTTACTCTGGGGGGGGCACTGAAGCTTTCTTT. It encodes CASSYSGGGTEAFF.

As for this clone: In the same sample, other DNA sequences code for this CDR3. This chain uses TRBV4-3 with TRBJ2-2, with TRBD1 matching 7 bases. Trimming took 1 base from V and 6 from J; bases not matched to a gene: 2. The CDR3 is made up of 14 amino acids. CDR1 LGHNA and CDR2 YSLEER come from the germline V gene. For the CDR3, the DNA is TGCGCCAGCAGCCAAGGACAGGGAGCCGGGGAGCTGTTTTTT. Amino acids: CASSQGQGAGELFF.

The chain is built from TRBV19 and TRBJ1-2, with 7 nucleotides matching TRBD1. The CDR3 is 13 residues long. The trim removed 6 bases at V and 3 bases at J, leaving 4 bases unmatched. The germline CDR1 and CDR2 sequences are LNHDA and SQIVND (reference sequence). The CDR3 DNA sequence: TGTGCCAGTAGGGACGGGACAGACTATGGCTACACCTTC. Amino acids: CASRDGTDYGYTF.

This rearrangement joins TRBV27 to TRBJ2-4; 7 bases agree with TRBD2. This CDR3 has 14 residues. V shed 4 bases and J 3 bases; nucleotides not matched to a gene: 3. Germline lookup yields CDR1 MNHEY and CDR2 SMNVEV (reference sequence). For the CDR3, the DNA is TGTGCCAGCAGTTCAGCGGGGTACAAAAACATTCAGTACTTC. Translating it yields CASSSAGYKNIQYF.

The chain joins TRBV29-1 to TRBJ2-3; no reliable D call. The V gene lost 8 bases and the J gene lost 0 bases, with 21 bases spanning the gap. This CDR3 region has 16 residues. Germline V gene lookup returns CDR1 SQVTM and CDR2 ANQGSEA. In nucleotides, the CDR3 is TGCAGCCCCTATACGGCGGATGGGTCTAGCACAGATACGCAGTATTTT. This encodes CSPYTADGSSTDTQYF.

The CDR3 spells CASSYRLAGGEQYV. CDR3 DNA sequence: TGTGCCAGCAGTTACCGGCTAGCGGGAGGCGAGCAGTACGTC. The chain recombines TRBV6-2 or TRBV6-3 with TRBJ2-7; TRBD2 matches at 11 bases. Germline V gene lookup returns CDR1 MNHEY and CDR2 SVGEGT. The V and J ends lost 2 bases and 6 bases, in that order; junction bases with no gene match: 3. The CDR3 has 14 amino acids.

The V and J genes are TRBV10-3 and TRBJ1-2; possibly TRBD1 for D (6 bases). This CDR3 is 14 amino acids long. V was trimmed by 0 bases and J by 10 bases, leaving 15 bases between them. Germline assignment: CDR1 ENHRY and CDR2 SYGVKD. CDR3 residues: CAISESSGVNYYTF. The DNA of the CDR3 is TGTGCCATCAGTGAGTCGTCAGGGGTCAACTACTACACCTTC.

CDR3 loop: CASSRTASGANVLTF. The CDR3 DNA is TGTGCCAGCAGCCGGACAGCCTCTGGGGCCAACGTCCTGACTTTC. The chain couples TRBV6-4 to TRBJ2-6, with D possibly TRBD1 on 6 matching bases. The CDR3 spans 15 residues. V lost 6 bases, J lost 0 bases, and 9 bases lay in between. Germline V lookup: CDR1 MRHNA, CDR2 SNTAGT.

The chain couples TRBV6-5 to TRBJ1-1; D remains ambiguous. The CDR3 loop spans 16 amino acids. The V end lost 0 bases, the J end lost 10 bases, and 21 bases lay between the germline ends. Germline V gene sequence: CDR1 MNHEY, CDR2 SVGAGI. The CDR3 region has the DNA TGTGCCAGCAGTTACTCGAAGTCCGGGAGCCGTACCGGAGCTTTCTTT. This codes for CASSYSKSGSRTGAFF.

This rearrangement joins TRBV7-8 to TRBJ1-1, with D uncertain. The CDR3 loop spans 15 amino acids. The V end was cut by 1 base, the J end by 0 bases, with 9 bases between. CDR1 and CDR2 from the germline V gene are SGHVS and FQNEAQ. For the CDR3, the DNA is TGTGCCAGCAGCTTAGTCGCCAGTTTGAACACTGAAGCTTTCTTT. It yields the protein CASSLVASLNTEAFF.

V usage is TRBV9 and J usage is TRBJ2-7, with 7 bases that match TRBD1. The CDR3 is made up of 15 amino acids. With V trimmed by 0 bases and J by 5 bases, 8 bases remained unmatched. The V gene's germline CDR1 is SGDLS and CDR2 YYNGEE. The CDR3 nucleotides are TGTGCCAGCAGCGTAGGGCCGGACAGGTACGACGAGCAGTACGTC. Translating it yields CASSVGPDRYDEQYV.

The chain's CDR3 is CASSSGLAGRYEQYV. In DNA form, the CDR3 reads TGTGCCAGCAGTTCCGGACTAGCGGGAAGGTACGAGCAGTACGTC. The gene calls are TRBV6-2 or TRBV6-3 and TRBJ2-7; 12 bases align to TRBD2. The CDR3 length is 15 residues. J gave up 4 bases and V 4 bases, and 5 bases lay outside the gene matches. Germline lookup yields CDR1 MNHEY and CDR2 SVGEGT.

The V and J genes are TRBV2 and TRBJ2-7, with a tentative D call TRBD1 (6 bases). V lost 8 bases to trimming and J lost 5 bases, with 10 bases between them. CDR3 length: 11 amino acids. Germline V lookup: CDR1 SNHLY, CDR2 FYNNEI. The CDR3 region has the DNA TGTGCCAGCTCAGGGGTAGACGAGCAGTACGTC. It translates to CASSGVDEQYV.

V usage is TRBV7-8 and J usage is TRBJ1-1; 7 nucleotides line up with TRBD1. This CDR3 has 13 amino acids. Germline V gene data show CDR1 as SGHVS and CDR2 as FQNEAQ. V lost 7 bases, J lost 4 bases, and 6 bases stayed unmatched. The CDR3 DNA follows: TGTGCCAGCACCACCAGGGGGATCACTGAAGCTTTCTTT. It is translated as CASTTRGITEAFF.

The chain recombines TRBV5-6 with TRBJ1-1; no clear D gene. Trimming stripped 1 base from V and 6 bases from J, with 4 bases between. The CDR3 covers 11 residues. Germline CDR1 reads SGHDT; CDR2 reads YYEEEE. The CDR3 DNA reads as TGTGCCAGCAGCTTGTTAGCTGAAGCTTTCTTT. Its protein product is CASSLLAEAFF.

The chain carries TRBV18 and TRBJ1-1; D might be TRBD1 (6 bases). Per germline, CDR1 KGHSH and CDR2 LQKENI. The CDR3 spans 16 residues. V was shortened by 5 bases and J by 2 bases, with 18 bases between the two germline ends. CDR3 DNA sequence: TGTGCCAGCTCATTCTTGGCATCGGACAGTAACACTGAAGCTTTCTTT. This encodes CASSFLASDSNTEAFF.

The chain is built from TRBV7-9 and TRBJ2-1; D remains ambiguous. CDR3 length: 16 amino acids. Deletions cut 5 bases from V and 0 bases from J, with 14 bases between. The germline gives CDR1 SEHNR, CDR2 FQNEAQ (reference sequence). The CDR3 DNA reads as TGTGCCAGCAGCCGAAGAGCGAGGAACTCCTACAATGAGCAGTTCTTC. Its protein product is CASSRRARNSYNEQFF.

J is TRBJ2-5 and V is TRBV11-3; 10 positions agree with TRBD2. With V trimmed by 0 bases and J by 6 bases, 4 bases remained unmatched. The CDR3 length is 15 residues. Germline CDR1 is SGHNT and CDR2 is YENEEA. The CDR3 coding sequence is TGTGCCAGCAGCTTAGAGGCTAGCGGGAGACAGACCCAGTACTTC. Its protein product is CASSLEASGRQTQYF.

This chain uses TRBV12-5 with TRBJ2-3; D may be TRBD2 (5 bases). Per germline, CDR1 LGHNT and CDR2 FRNRAP. This CDR3 is built from 14 residues. The germline V and J ends were trimmed by 7 bases and 2 bases, with 13 bases remaining between them. The chain's CDR3 is CASARGLDTDTQYF. The CDR3 region has the DNA TGTGCTAGTGCCCGAGGGCTAGACACAGATACGCAGTATTTT. The variable domain in full, with the rest retrieved from reference TRBV12-5 and TRBJ2-3, is DARVTQTPRHKVTEMGQEVTMRCQPILGHNTVFWYRQTMMQGLELLAYFRNRAPLDDSGMPKDRFSAEMPDATLATLKIQPSEPRDSAVYFCASARGLDTDTQYFGPGTRLTVL.

This chain joins TRBV7-2 and TRBJ2-7; 8 positions match TRBD1. Germline trimming cut 1 base from V and 4 bases from J; bases unmatched to any gene: 0. This CDR3 is 13 amino acids long. Germline values: CDR1 SGHTA, CDR2 FQGNSA. The CDR3 loop reads CASSLDRGYEQYV. The CDR3 DNA follows: TGTGCCAGCAGCTTAGACAGGGGGTACGAGCAGTACGTC.

This clone showed up just a few times. V usage is TRBV7-8 and J usage is TRBJ2-7; TRBD1 matches 7 bases. The CDR3 has 13 amino acids. CDR1 and CDR2 from the germline V gene are SGHVS and FQNEAQ. Trimming removed 6 bases from V and 2 bases from J; junction bases left unmatched: 4. In nucleotides, the CDR3 is TGTGCCAGCAGTAGGACAGGAACCTACGAGCAGTACGTC. It yields the protein CASSRTGTYEQYV.

The chain carries TRBV15 and TRBJ2-3, with D maybe TRBD2 (6 bases). The CDR3 extends over 15 amino acids. The V gene's germline CDR1 is LNHNV and CDR2 YYDKDF (reference sequence). Trimming took 0 bases from V and 3 from J, leaving 10 bases between them. The CDR3 protein is CATSREPRGTDTQYF. CDR3 sequence (DNA): TGTGCCACCAGCAGAGAACCCCGGGGGACAGATACGCAGTATTTT.